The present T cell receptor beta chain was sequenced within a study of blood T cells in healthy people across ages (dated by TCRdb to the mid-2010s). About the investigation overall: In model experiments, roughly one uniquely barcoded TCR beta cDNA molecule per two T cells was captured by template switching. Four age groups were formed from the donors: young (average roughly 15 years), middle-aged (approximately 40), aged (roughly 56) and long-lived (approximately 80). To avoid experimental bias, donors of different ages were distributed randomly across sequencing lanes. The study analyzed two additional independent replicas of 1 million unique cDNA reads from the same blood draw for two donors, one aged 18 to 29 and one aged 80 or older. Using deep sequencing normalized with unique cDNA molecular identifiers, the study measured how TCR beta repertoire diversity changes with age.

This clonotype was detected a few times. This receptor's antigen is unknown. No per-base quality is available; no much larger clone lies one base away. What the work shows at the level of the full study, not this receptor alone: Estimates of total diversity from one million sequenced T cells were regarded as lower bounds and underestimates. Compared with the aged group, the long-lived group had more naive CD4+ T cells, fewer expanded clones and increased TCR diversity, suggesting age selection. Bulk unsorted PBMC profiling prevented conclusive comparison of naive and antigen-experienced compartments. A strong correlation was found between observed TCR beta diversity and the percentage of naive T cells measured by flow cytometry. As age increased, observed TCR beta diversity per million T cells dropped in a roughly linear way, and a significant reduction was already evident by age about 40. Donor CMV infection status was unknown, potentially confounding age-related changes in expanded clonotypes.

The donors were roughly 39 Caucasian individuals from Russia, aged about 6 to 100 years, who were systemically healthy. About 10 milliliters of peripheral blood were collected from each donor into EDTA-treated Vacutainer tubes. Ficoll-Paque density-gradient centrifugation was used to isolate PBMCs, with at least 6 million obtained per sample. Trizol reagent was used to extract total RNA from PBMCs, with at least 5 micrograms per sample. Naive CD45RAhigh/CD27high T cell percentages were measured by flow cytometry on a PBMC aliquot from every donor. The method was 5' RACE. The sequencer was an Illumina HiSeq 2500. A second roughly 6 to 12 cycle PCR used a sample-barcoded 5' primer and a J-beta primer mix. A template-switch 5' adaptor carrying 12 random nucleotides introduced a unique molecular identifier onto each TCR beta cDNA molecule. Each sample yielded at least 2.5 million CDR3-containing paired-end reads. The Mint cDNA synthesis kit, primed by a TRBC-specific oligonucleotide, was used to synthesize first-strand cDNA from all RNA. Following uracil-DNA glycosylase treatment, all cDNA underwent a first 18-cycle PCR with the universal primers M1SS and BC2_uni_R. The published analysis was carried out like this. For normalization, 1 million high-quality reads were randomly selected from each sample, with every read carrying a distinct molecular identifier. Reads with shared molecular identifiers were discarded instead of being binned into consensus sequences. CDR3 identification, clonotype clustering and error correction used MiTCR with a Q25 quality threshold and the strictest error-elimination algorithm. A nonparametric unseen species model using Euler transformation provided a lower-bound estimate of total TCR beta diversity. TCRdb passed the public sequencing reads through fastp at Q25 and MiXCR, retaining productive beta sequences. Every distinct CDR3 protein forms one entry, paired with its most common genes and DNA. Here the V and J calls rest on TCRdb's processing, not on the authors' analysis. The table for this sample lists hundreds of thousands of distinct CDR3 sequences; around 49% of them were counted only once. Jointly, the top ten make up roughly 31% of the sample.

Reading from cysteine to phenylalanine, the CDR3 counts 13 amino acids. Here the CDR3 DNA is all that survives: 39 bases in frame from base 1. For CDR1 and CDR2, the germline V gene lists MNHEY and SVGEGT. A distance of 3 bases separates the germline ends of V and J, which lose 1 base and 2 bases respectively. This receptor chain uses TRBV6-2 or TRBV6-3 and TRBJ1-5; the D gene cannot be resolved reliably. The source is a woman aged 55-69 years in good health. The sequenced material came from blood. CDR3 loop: CASSYFGNQPQHF. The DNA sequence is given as TGTGCCAGCAGTTACTTTGGCAATCAGCCCCAGCATTTT.